This T cell receptor beta chain is drawn from a study of cytotoxic CD8 clonotypes in ibrutinib-treated CLL. Assay: immunoSEQ multiplex PCR; the TCRdb copy retains only in-frame clones and omits some. The repertoire holds around 77,000 clones, with 70% to 90% as singletons. CDR1 and CDR2 from the germline V gene are MNHNS and SASEGT. This CDR3 region has 15 residues. Trimming stripped 3 bases from V and 0 bases from J, with 9 bases between. This clonotype was obtained from a human donor with chronic lymphocytic leukemia. The chain combines TRBV6-1 with TRBJ1-3; D ambiguous. The sequenced sample was PBMCs, obtained at disease progression, from a patient treated with ibrutinib. CDR3 amino acids: CASSDWSISGNTIYF. The DNA for the CDR3 is TGTGCCAGCAGTGACTGGAGTATCTCTGGAAACACCATATATTTT.